This TCR beta chain was documented in a study of control samples from healthy donors and cancer patients. This table comes from immunoSEQ multiplex PCR, and its TCRdb copy is limited to in-frame clones, with some not included. The profile shows about 130,000 clones, approximately 92% of them singletons. V was cut by 0 bases and J by 0 bases, with 3 bases left in between. Looked up from germline, CDR1 is MNHEY and CDR2 is SVGEGT. CDR3 length equals 15 residues. This chain links TRBV6-2 or TRBV6-3 with TRBJ2-6; D gene unclear. Sequencing was done on a sample of blood. This TCR was sampled from a man in his forties in good health. CDR3 sequence reads: CASSYSHSGANVLTF. Written as DNA, the CDR3 is TGTGCCAGCAGTTACTCACACTCTGGGGCCAACGTCCTGACTTTC.